A single sample is the source of the 7 T cell receptor beta chains below, sequenced in a study of Graves' ophthalmopathy and Graves' hyperthyroidism. The TCR beta CDR3 regions underwent amplification from RNA transcripts. A first-round RT-PCR used HTBI primers, followed by a second-round multiplex PCR. TCRdb recomputed calls from the multiplex PCR reads with MiXCR, one row per CDR3 protein. The data contain over a million distinct CDR3 sequences, less than 45% of them singletons. Sequenced material: peripheral blood or thyroid tissue (not recorded which). The receptors stem from an adult man with Graves' hyperthyroidism.

The chain uses TRBV2 and TRBJ1-1; D might be TRBD1 (5 bases). V dropped 2 bases and J dropped 0 bases, with 10 bases sitting between them. Germline lookup yields CDR1 SNHLY and CDR2 FYNNEI. The CDR3 is 15 amino acids. The chain's CDR3 is CASSETGGMNTEAFF. Written as DNA, the CDR3 is TGTGCCAGCAGTGAAACGGGGGGGATGAACACTGAAGCTTTCTTT.

This clonotype was seen at least ten times. The chain combines TRBV7-8 with TRBJ2-7; 7 nucleotides match TRBD2. Trimming took 1 base from V and 2 from J; bases not matched to a gene: 8. The CDR3 consists of 16 residues. Germline CDR1 SGHVS, CDR2 FQNEAQ. The CDR3 spells CASSLDTREIPYEQYF. The CDR3, as DNA: TGTGCCAGCAGCTTAGATACGCGGGAGATCCCCTACGAGCAGTACTTC.

The chain employs TRBV20-1 and TRBJ1-2; possible D gene TRBD1, 5 bases. CDR3 length: 14 residues. Germline CDR1 reads DFQATT; CDR2 reads SNEGSKA (reference sequence). Trimming stripped 0 bases from V and 6 bases from J, with 14 bases between. CDR3 sequence reads: CSARDGGGNNGYTF. The CDR3 DNA follows: TGCAGTGCTAGAGATGGCGGGGGAAATAATGGCTACACCTTC.

This clonotype occurred many times. One end of the junction fails to match germline, which may point to a read error. This chain uses TRBV29-1 with TRBJ1-1; D is uncertain. The CDR3 has 11 residues. Germline V gives CDR1 SQVTM, CDR2 ANQGSEA. The CDR3 bases are TGCAGCGTTAAAGAAACTCCTGAAGCTTTCTTT. This sequence encodes CSVKETPEAFF. Combining the CDR3 with reference TRBV29-1 and TRBJ1-1 gives the whole variable domain SAVISQKPSRDICQRGTSLTIQCQVDSQVTMMFWYRQQPGQSLTLIATANQGSEATYESGFVIDKFPISRPNLTFSTLTVSNMSPEDSSIYLCSVKETPEAFFGQGTRLTVV.

The chain is built from TRBV4-2 and TRBJ1-2, with D possibly being TRBD1 (5 bases). This CDR3 is built from 16 residues. Germline values: CDR1 LGHNA, CDR2 YNFKEQ. V was cut by 0 bases and J by 4 bases, with 15 bases left in between. The CDR3 nucleotides are TGTGCCAGCAGCCAAGATAGTGGGACGGTCGTCTATGGCTACACCTTC. It encodes CASSQDSGTVVYGYTF.

In its sample, this clonotype was seen many times. The genes are TRBV24-1 and TRBJ1-5; TRBD1 is a possible D gene (5 bases). This CDR3 spans 12 amino acids. Germline CDR1 is KGHDR and CDR2 is SFDVKD. V dropped 12 bases and J dropped 6 bases, with 14 bases sitting between them. CDR3 residues: CAAGGLGQPQHF. Here the CDR3 DNA reads TGTGCCGCTGGGGGACTGGGTCAGCCCCAGCATTTT.

This clonotype has a count of ten or more. The rearrangement uses TRBV24-1 and TRBJ2-5; 9 positions agree with TRBD1. Trimming at V came to 4 bases and at J to 5 bases, leaving 22 bases not matched to a gene. CDR1 KGHDR and CDR2 SFDVKD come from the germline V gene. CDR3 length: 20 residues. The CDR3 reads CATSEGLTGGALSFLETQYF. The CDR3, as DNA: TGTGCCACCAGTGAGGGACTTACAGGGGGCGCACTAAGTTTCCTGGAGACCCAGTACTTC.